The source of this T cell receptor beta chain is a study of preoperative IRX-2 immunotherapy in early breast cancer. V shed 3 bases, J shed 2 bases, and the junction held 4 bases outside the gene matches. The germline CDR1 and CDR2 sequences are LNHDA and SQIVND (reference sequence). The CDR3 extends over 16 amino acids. Noted treatment: preoperative locoregional IRX-2 cytokine immunotherapy. This phase Ib study tested locoregional IRX-2 cytokine immunotherapy given before surgery. Sequencing was performed with immunoSEQ multiplex PCR; in TCRdb, only in-frame clones are kept and a portion is missing. The table shows 1,100 or so clones, with approximately 81% occurring only once.

The sequence came from a human donor with breast cancer. The specimen was tumor tissue, collected before IRX-2 immunotherapy. The chain recombines TRBV19 with TRBJ2-3; 11 bases are shared with TRBD2. The CDR3 coding sequence is TGTGCCAGTAGTATGAGTAGCGGGAGGGTCACAGATACGCAGTATTTT. Translation gives CASSMSSGRVTDTQYF.